Listed below are T cell receptor beta chains from one sample, sequenced in a study of blood T cell repertoires in COVID-19. Assay: immunoSEQ multiplex PCR; the TCRdb copy retains only in-frame clones and omits some. The table has 250,000 to 400,000 clones, about 87% seen once. Source material: peripheral blood. These receptor sequences come from a woman in her twenties or thirties with COVID-19, enrolled during active disease. Both conserved end residues are part of each CDR3.

j_call v_call cdr3_aa
TRBJ2-5 TRBV7-9 CASSTTRLYRDQETQYF
TRBJ1-6 TRBV27 CASSLFRQGGYNSPLHF
TRBJ1-6 TRBV6-5 CASSYSDGLNSPLHF
TRBJ2-3 TRBV11-3 CASSPTSGGSTDTQYF
TRBJ2-3 TRBV11-3 CASSTGVSGTDTQYF
TRBJ1-3 TRBV21-1 CASSMKATGPDTIYF
TRBJ1-2 TRBV28 CASRGAANDRANYGYTF
TRBJ1-3 TRBV7-2 CASSLRDRAVVNTIYF
TRBJ2-7 TRBV11-2 CASSSGLALYEQYF
TRBJ1-3 TRBV11-3 CASSPLKGADTIYF
TRBJ1-2 TRBV19 CASSIATGGGAYGYTF
TRBJ1-1 TRBV18 CASSPGTGLTEAFF
TRBJ1-2 TRBV3-1/TRBV3-2 CASSHLEGRGYGYTF
TRBJ2-2 TRBV10-1 CASSERRTGELFF
TRBJ1-5 TRBV10-3 CAISERSGFSNQPQHF
TRBJ1-5 TRBV6-5 CASEGLLGRQPQHF
TRBJ1-2 TRBV7-8 CASSLDWTGQDYGYTF
TRBJ1-3 TRBV14 CASSQGFSYRGGNTIYF
TRBJ1-6 TRBV7-9 CASSSPGVIQF
TRBJ1-2 TRBV5-1 CASSLGQGFISDGYTF
TRBJ1-4 TRBV7-2 CASSLAPYRTRNEKLFF
TRBJ2-5 TRBV5-6 CASSLFQGHAQPTQYF
TRBJ2-1 TRBV2 CASSGGGGEQFF
TRBJ1-6 TRBV6-5 CASSYPDRLSPLHF
TRBJ2-5 TRBV16 CASSQFPETQYF
TRBJ2-7 TRBV27 CASSLSRASGTAHSYEQYF
TRBJ1-1 TRBV5-4 CASSPMAPTRTATNTEAFF
TRBJ2-2 TRBV18 CASSPPQGVGELFF
TRBJ2-1 TRBV7-9 CASTATDEQFF
TRBJ2-3 TRBV4-2 CASSQLGDTQYF
TRBJ2-1 TRBV15 CATSSPGQAKNEQFF
TRBJ2-4 TRBV7-3 CASSLTHGNIQYF
TRBJ1-6 TRBV29-1 CSHGGPVGSPLHF
TRBJ2-3 TRBV7-6 CASSLYRDGTDTQYF
TRBJ1-2 TRBV9 CASSVGGQGYSLNYGYTF
TRBJ2-1 TRBV7-2 CASSSTSGGAGEQFF
TRBJ1-2 TRBV5-1 CASSAEGTGTEGYTF